The 7 T cell receptor beta chains given below trace back to one sample, sequenced in a study of T cell repertoires in cytomegalovirus infection. Their cognate antigens are unknown. TCRdb analysed the reads with MiXCR anew, one entry per CDR3 protein. Of under 90,000 distinct CDR3 sequences listed, more than 40% are singletons. The sequencing here drew on CD8+ T cells from cultured PBMCs, taken from culture after CMV antigen stimulation. The receptors stem from a human donor in good health (CMV status not recorded). Some clones in this sample may be carry-over from other donors' samples.

CDR3 in DNA: TGTGCCAGCAGTGAACAGGCAGGCGACTTCTATGGCTACACCTTC. It translates to CASSEQAGDFYGYTF. The V gene is TRBV2, the J gene TRBJ1-2; no clear D gene. V was shortened by 2 bases and J by 4 bases, with 14 bases between the two germline ends. Germline CDR1 and CDR2: SNHLY and FYNNEI. This CDR3 comprises 15 residues.

The chain links TRBV9 to TRBJ2-1, with D tentatively TRBD1 or TRBD2 (5 bases each). There are 14 residues in the CDR3. Germline V lookup: CDR1 SGDLS, CDR2 YYNGEE. V was shortened by 3 bases and J by 3 bases, with 10 bases between the two germline ends. The CDR3 sequence: CASSDRDGYNEQFF. DNA for the CDR3: TGTGCCAGCAGCGACCGGGACGGCTACAATGAGCAGTTCTTC.

V usage is TRBV7-3 and J usage is TRBJ1-1; D gene uncertain. Trimming took off 2 bases at V and 4 bases at J, with 11 bases between the two ends. CDR3 length: 14 amino acids. Germline values: CDR1 SGHTA, CDR2 FQGTGA. CDR3 in amino acids: CASSLVGVGTEAFF. The CDR3 DNA follows: TGTGCCAGCAGCTTAGTCGGCGTGGGCACTGAAGCTTTCTTT. The variable domain in full, completed from reference TRBV7-3 and TRBJ1-1, reads GAGVSQTPSNKVTEKGKYVELRCDPISGHTALYWYRQSLGQGPEFLIYFQGTGAADDSGLPNDRFFAVRPEGSVSTLKIQRTERGDSAVYLCASSLVGVGTEAFFGQGTRLTVV.

This clonotype was observed a few times. The chain recombines TRBV27 with TRBJ1-5, with a weak D call TRBD1 (6 bases). This CDR3 contains 15 residues. Looked up from germline, CDR1 is MNHEY and CDR2 is SMNVEV (reference sequence). The V gene lost 6 bases and the J gene lost 0 bases, with 12 bases spanning the gap. The CDR3, as DNA: TGTGCCAGCAGAGGACAGAGTTATAGCAATCAGCCCCAGCATTTT. It translates to CASRGQSYSNQPQHF.

The V call is TRBV29-1, the J call TRBJ2-1; no clear D. This CDR3 region has 12 residues. Trimming cost V 1 base and J 5 bases, with 6 bases left between them. In germline, CDR1 is SQVTM, CDR2 ANQGSEA. CDR3 nucleotides: TGCAGCGTTGAAGGAAGAAACAATGAGCAGTTCTTC. The encoded protein is CSVEGRNNEQFF.

The gene calls are TRBV5-1 and TRBJ2-3; 9 nucleotides line up with TRBD1. The CDR3 consists of 13 residues. V dropped 6 bases and J dropped 5; count of bases not matched to a gene: 4. The germline V gene encodes CDR1 SGHRS and CDR2 YFSETQ. CDR3 DNA: TGCGCCAGCAAAGAGACAGGGGGAGATACGCAGTATTTT. Translated: CASKETGGDTQYF.

This sequence joins TRBV2 and TRBJ2-5; D is possibly TRBD1 or TRBD2 (5 bases each). This CDR3 spans 16 amino acids. The germline V and J ends were trimmed by 2 bases and 0 bases, with 13 bases remaining between them. The germline gives CDR1 SNHLY, CDR2 FYNNEI. CDR3 nucleotides: TGTGCCAGCAGTGAAAGACGGGGCGGGTACCAAGAGACCCAGTACTTC. Translation gives CASSERRGGYQETQYF.